This T cell receptor (beta chain) was obtained from a study of blood T cells in healthy people across ages. Across the study: About one barcoded beta molecule per two T cells came from capture by template switching.

The CDR3 runs to 12 residues. Trimming removed 4 bases at V and 8 bases at J, with 9 bases between. The V gene's germline CDR1 is SGHAT and CDR2 FQNNGV. Combining a sample-barcoded 5' primer with a J-beta primer mix, a second PCR ran for about 6 to 11 cycles. TCRdb processed the 5' RACE reads anew with MiXCR; each CDR3 protein has one entry. The repertoire holds 1.5 million to 2 million distinct CDR3 sequences, with 30% to 40% as singletons. The origin of this receptor is a woman in her 30s in good health. The sequenced sample consisted of blood. This chain links TRBV11-2 with TRBJ2-1, with unresolved D. CDR3 sequence reads: CASSSVADEQFF. For the CDR3, the DNA is TGTGCCAGCAGCTCCGTGGCTGATGAGCAGTTCTTC.